This T cell receptor (beta chain) was sequenced during a study of regulatory T cells in long-lasting Graves disease. Overall study findings and caveats: Peripheral blood was the sole material, not thyroid tissue.

To note about this clonotype: Its antigen is currently unknown.

The CDR3 runs 14 residues. V lost 5 bases and J lost 1; bases outside the gene matches: 7. Per the germline V gene, CDR1 is DFQATT and CDR2 is SNEGSKA (reference sequence). With iRepertoire HTBI primers and Arm-PCR of CDR3 regions, TCR beta libraries were built. Per the original methods: The samples included around 60 TRBV and around 15 TRBJ segments. TCRdb re-derived calls from the multiplex PCR reads in MiXCR, one entry per CDR3 protein. These V and J calls are TCRdb output, not the study's own analysis. The repertoire holds hundreds of thousands of distinct CDR3 sequences, with around 19% as singletons. The time point: persistent/refractory GD, antithyroid drugs over 5 years with positive TRAb. From PBMCs, RNA was extracted and then used to make the TCR library.

V usage is TRBV20-1 and J usage is TRBJ1-2, with 7 bases identical to TRBD1. The clonotype was recovered from a female donor with Graves disease. The input for sequencing was peripheral blood mononuclear cells (PBMCs), taken when the disease was refractory, from a patient treated with antithyroid drugs. The CDR3, as DNA: TGCAGTGCTGACCGACAGGGAAGTAACTATGGCTACACCTTC. Its protein product is CSADRQGSNYGYTF.